This T cell receptor (beta chain) was profiled in a study of shared clonotypes between healthy human individuals. CD45RO-negative, CCR7-selected cells formed the naive CD8 fraction, which excluded terminally differentiated effector memory CD45RA+ cells. The donors, healthy adults who were HIV-negative, had experienced no recent acute infections or vaccinations. The study's findings and limits: Sample collection involved blood only; tissue repertoires are likely different.

An assay was performed, and its level was deep. Only in-frame clones appear in the TCRdb table, and some are missing; sequencing was by immunoSEQ multiplex PCR. Here the sample spans approximately 2,200,000 clones, about 92% being singletons. With respect to this clone: The antigen remains unidentified.

CDR1 and CDR2 (germline): MNHEY, SMNVEV (reference sequence). This CDR3 has 16 amino acids. Trimming left V 5 bases short and J 1 base short, with 17 bases between. This sequence joins TRBV27 and TRBJ2-5, with a weak D call TRBD1 (5 bases). The sequencing input was naive CD8+ T cells from PBMCs. The sequence was obtained from a young man in good health. Some clones in this sample may be carry-over from other donors' samples. Here the CDR3 reads CASSPSGARRQETQYF. In DNA form, the CDR3 reads TGTGCCAGCAGTCCAAGTGGGGCGCGTCGCCAAGAGACCCAGTACTTC.